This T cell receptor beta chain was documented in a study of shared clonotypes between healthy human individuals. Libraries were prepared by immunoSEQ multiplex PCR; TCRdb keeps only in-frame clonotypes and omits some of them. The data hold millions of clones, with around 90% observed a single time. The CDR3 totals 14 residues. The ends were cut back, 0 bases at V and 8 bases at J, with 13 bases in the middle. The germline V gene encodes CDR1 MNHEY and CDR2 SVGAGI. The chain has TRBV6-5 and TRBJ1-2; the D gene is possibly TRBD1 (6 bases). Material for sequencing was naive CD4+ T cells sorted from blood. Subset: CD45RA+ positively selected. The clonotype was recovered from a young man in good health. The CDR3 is CASSYSAGAQGYTF. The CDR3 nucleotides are TGTGCCAGCAGTTACTCGGCGGGGGCCCAAGGCTACACCTTC.